The clone carrying this TCR beta chain was found once. Its specificity is not known. PCR involved 60 Vbeta and 13 Jbeta primers. The table came from immunoSEQ multiplex PCR; TCRdb's copy has only in-frame clones and leaves some out. The sample records 250,000 to 350,000 clones, roughly 85% being singletons. CDR1 and CDR2 (germline): MNHEY, SMNVEV (reference sequence). The CDR3 loop spans 15 amino acids. The J segment lost 4 bases and the V segment lost 5 bases, leaving 7 bases of the junction unmatched. This sample was included in a study of cytomegalovirus exposure and HLA in healthy donors. Study-wide results and limits: TCR beta chains associated with HLA were, in a later analysis, more clonally expanded than equally common others. TCR beta chains numbering more than 150 were designated cytomegalovirus-associated.

The clonotype comes from a man between 40 and 49 years old in good health and CMV-seropositive. Sequencing was carried out using PBMCs. The chain recombines TRBV27 with TRBJ1-4; 7 bases agree with TRBD1. CDR3 DNA sequence: TGTGCCAGCAGTCTTGCCGGGACAGATAATGAAAAACTGTTTTTT. Protein sequence: CASSLAGTDNEKLFF.